This T cell receptor beta chain was captured in a study of identical twins. General observations from the study: Invariant MAIT and iNKT cells are populations that could partly confound zero-insertion analyses. While abundant cord blood beta clonotypes carried fewer insertions, memory repertoires showed no such pattern.

This CDR3 has 15 amino acids. This clonotype showed up many times. Its antigen is not known. A universal primer site was added by template switching, and unique molecular identifiers were carried by the cDNA. TCRdb recomputed calls from the 5' RACE reads with MiXCR, one row per CDR3 protein. The sample lists roughly 700,000 distinct CDR3 sequences, 8% to 9% occurring once. The same sample was also studied in work on yellow fever vaccine responses in identical twins.

The receptor was derived from a woman aged 18-30 years in good health. The specimen sequenced was PBMCs. This chain links TRBV21-1 with TRBJ2-7; TRBD2 is the table's D call, not checked against the DNA. TRBV21-1 is listed as a pseudogene. The CDR3 is CASSNQAGRLAEQYF. The CDR3 coding sequence is TGTGCCAGCAGCAACCAAGCGGGGAGGTTGGCCGAGCAGTACTTC.